This TCR beta chain was recorded in a study of cytomegalovirus exposure and HLA in healthy donors. General study points: In vitro testing confirmed a few CMV-associated chains as specific for CMV antigens.

The repertoire was sequenced with immunoSEQ multiplex PCR; TCRdb's copy has only in-frame clones and lacks some. There are 280,000 or so clones in the sample; roughly 90% occur only once, and approximately 0.94% lies in the top ten. In the case of this clone: The antigen is unknown.

The material sequenced was PBMCs. The clonotype comes from a woman aged 18-30 years in good health and CMV-seronegative.

The CDR3 is CASSLDGGGDYGYTF. CDR3 sequence (DNA): TGCGCCAGCAGCTTGGATGGAGGGGGCGACTATGGCTACACCTTC. V and J are TRBV5-1 and TRBJ1-2; TRBD1 aligns across 7 bases. The V gene's germline CDR1 is SGHRS and CDR2 YFSETQ. The ends lost 0 bases at V and 3 bases at J; junction bases unmatched: 5. This CDR3 has 15 amino acids. The complete variable domain, with remaining parts taken from reference TRBV5-1 and TRBJ1-2, reads KAGVTQTPRYLIKTRGQQVTLSCSPISGHRSVSWYQQTPGQGLQFLFEYFSETQRNKGNFPGRFSGRQFSNSRSEMNVSTLELGDSALYLCASSLDGGGDYGYTFGSGTRLTVV.